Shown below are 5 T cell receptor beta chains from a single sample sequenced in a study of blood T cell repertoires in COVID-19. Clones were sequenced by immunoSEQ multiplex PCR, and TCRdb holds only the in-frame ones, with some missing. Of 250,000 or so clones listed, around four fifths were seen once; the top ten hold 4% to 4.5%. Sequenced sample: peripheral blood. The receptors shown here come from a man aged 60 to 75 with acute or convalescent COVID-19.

The chain's CDR3 is CASSSGRSYNSPLHF. The CDR3 DNA is TGTGCCAGCAGTTCCGGGAGGTCCTATAATTCACCCCTCCACTTT. The chain employs TRBV27 and TRBJ1-6; D is uncertain. Germline CDR1 MNHEY, CDR2 SMNVEV (reference sequence). V dropped 4 bases and J dropped 1 base, with 8 bases sitting between them. CDR3 length: 15 residues.

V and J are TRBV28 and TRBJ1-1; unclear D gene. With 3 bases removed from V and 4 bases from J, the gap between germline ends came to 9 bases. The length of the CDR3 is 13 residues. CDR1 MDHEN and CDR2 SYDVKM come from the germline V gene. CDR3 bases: TGTGCCAGCAGTTTGGGGAGGCTCACTGAAGCTTTCTTT. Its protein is CASSLGRLTEAFF. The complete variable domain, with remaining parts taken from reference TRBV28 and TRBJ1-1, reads DVKVTQSSRYLVKRTGEKVFLECVQDMDHENMFWYRQDPGLGLRLIYFSYDVKMKEKGDIPEGYSVSREKKERFSLILESASTNQTSMYLCASSLGRLTEAFFGQGTRLTVV.

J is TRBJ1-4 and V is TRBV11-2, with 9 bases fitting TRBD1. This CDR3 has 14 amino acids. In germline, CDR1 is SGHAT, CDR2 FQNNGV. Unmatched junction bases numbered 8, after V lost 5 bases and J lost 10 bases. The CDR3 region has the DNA TGTGCCAGCAGCCAACGGGACAGGGCCCCAAAACTGTTTTTT. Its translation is CASSQRDRAPKLFF.

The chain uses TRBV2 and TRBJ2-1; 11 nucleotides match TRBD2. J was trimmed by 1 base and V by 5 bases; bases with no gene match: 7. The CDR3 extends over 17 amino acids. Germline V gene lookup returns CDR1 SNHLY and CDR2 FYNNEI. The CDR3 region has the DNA TGTGCCAGCAGTCTGACTAGCGGGGCCCTTTCCTACAATGAGCAGTTCTTC. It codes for CASSLTSGALSYNEQFF.

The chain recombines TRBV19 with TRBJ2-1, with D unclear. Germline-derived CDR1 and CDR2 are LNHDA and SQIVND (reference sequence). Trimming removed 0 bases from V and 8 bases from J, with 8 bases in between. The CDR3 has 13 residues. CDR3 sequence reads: CASSIDRSDEQFF. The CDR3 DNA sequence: TGTGCCAGTAGTATAGATCGCAGCGATGAGCAGTTCTTC.